This entry concerns a single T cell receptor (beta chain). This clone's antigen is unknown. Base quality data are lacking; no much larger clone is found one base away. The roughly 39 donors, aged about 6 to 100 years, were systemically healthy Caucasian individuals from Russia. Each donor gave 8 to 10 milliliters of peripheral blood, drawn into EDTA-treated Vacutainer tubes. Ficoll-Paque density-gradient centrifugation was used to isolate PBMCs, with at least 6.5 million per sample. Total RNA was extracted from PBMCs with Trizol reagent, with at least 6 micrograms obtained per sample. The percentages of naive CD45RAhigh/CD27high T cells were determined by flow cytometry on a PBMC aliquot from every donor. The CDR3 runs 14 amino acids, cysteine and phenylalanine included. The entry retains the CDR3 DNA only, 42 bases that are in frame from base 1. V gives up 6 bases and J gives up 1 base, and the segment between their germline ends measures 13 bases. According to the germline V gene, CDR1 reads SGHRS and CDR2 reads YFSETQ.

The data stem from a study of blood T cells in healthy people across ages (dated by TCRdb to between 2014 and 2016). Regarding the study in general: In model experiments, template switching captured about one uniquely barcoded TCR beta cDNA molecule for every two T cells. The study measured age-related changes in TCR beta repertoire diversity using deep sequencing normalized with unique cDNA molecular identifiers. Four age groups were formed from the donors: young (average about 17 years), middle-aged (around 40), aged (roughly 59) and long-lived (more than 75). To avoid experimental bias, donors of different ages were spread randomly across the sequencing lanes. Two additional independent replicas of 1 million unique cDNA reads from the same blood draw were analyzed for two donors (one aged 18 to 30 and one aged 80 or older). Results the study describes overall, beyond this receptor: Observed TCR beta diversity correlated strongly with the percentage of naive T cells measured by flow cytometry. Because the CMV infection status of the donors was unknown, age-related changes in expanded clonotypes may potentially have been confounded. Since profiling was done on bulk unsorted PBMCs, naive and antigen-experienced compartments could not be conclusively compared. Estimates of total diversity from one million sequenced T cells were regarded as lower bounds and underestimates. As age increased, observed TCR beta diversity per million T cells dropped in a roughly linear way, and a significant reduction was already evident by age 40. Compared with the aged group, more naive CD4+ T cells, fewer expanded clones and increased TCR diversity were shown by the long-lived group, suggesting age selection.

Preparation of the library involved 5' RACE. Instrument used: Illumina HiSeq 2500. The second PCR ran for roughly 6 to 11 cycles and used a J-beta primer mix along with a sample-barcoded 5' primer. Each TCR beta cDNA molecule received a unique molecular identifier from a template-switch 5' adaptor carrying 12 random nucleotides. At least 2.5 million CDR3-containing paired-end reads were obtained from each sample. The Mint cDNA synthesis kit, primed by a TRBC-specific oligonucleotide, was used to synthesize first-strand cDNA from all RNA. Following uracil-DNA glycosylase treatment, a first 18-cycle PCR with universal primers M1SS and BC2_uni_R was performed on all cDNA. The authors' analysis ran thus. For normalization, 1 million high-quality reads, each with a distinct molecular identifier, were randomly selected from each sample. Reads with shared molecular identifiers were discarded instead of being binned into consensus sequences. MiTCR, run with a Q25 quality threshold and the strictest error-elimination algorithm, handled CDR3 identification, clonotype clustering and error correction. A nonparametric unseen species model with Euler transformation was used to estimate a lower bound on total TCR beta diversity. Using fastp trimming at Q25 and MiXCR clonotype assembly, TCRdb reanalyzed the public sequencing data and kept in-frame beta chains. CDR3 protein sequences are deduplicated, and each keeps its most common genes and DNA. TCRdb's processing, not the authors' own work, is the source of the V and J calls. The sample has approximately 810,000 distinct CDR3 sequences on record, around 26% of them singletons. Of the sample, approximately 15% falls within the top ten clones.

This chain joins TRBV5-1 to TRBJ1-1, with the D gene too uncertain to name. The sample was blood. The TCR was taken from a woman over 75 in good health. CDR3 region: CASKIAGKNTEAFF. The DNA sequence is as follows: TGCGCCAGCAAGATTGCGGGAAAGAACACTGAAGCTTTCTTT.